A single sample gave rise to the 22 T cell receptor beta chains below, sequenced in a study of Ad26.COV2.S vaccination and SARS-CoV-2 variants. Profiled with immunoSEQ multiplex PCR; TCRdb holds only in-frame clones, not every one. Among under 550,000 clones, roughly 90% were seen once, and the ten largest hold 3.6%. Regarding treatment: around 19 received Ad26.COV2.S at low or high dose, single or two shots; roughly 5 received placebo; per-sample allocation not given. It was on day 63 after the first vaccine or placebo injection that samples were taken. The material sequenced was peripheral blood, taken in a trial of Ad26.COV2.S vaccine versus placebo. The receptors were sampled from a person aged 18-60 years who received the Ad26.COV2.S COVID-19 vaccine or a placebo.

The chain is built from TRBV27 and TRBJ1-2; D gene unclear. V lost 9 bases and J lost 0, with 20 bases in between. The CDR3 is made up of 16 amino acids. CDR1 is MNHEY and CDR2 is SMNVEV in the germline V gene (reference sequence). The CDR3 DNA is TGTGCCAGGGAAGACACAAGAAACCCGTCTAACTATGGCTACACCTTC. Translation gives CAREDTRNPSNYGYTF.

V is TRBV7-6 and J is TRBJ2-7; possibly TRBD1 for D (5 bases). V gave up 5 bases and J gave up 3 bases, with 17 bases separating them. The CDR3 is 15 residues long. CDR1 is SGHVS, CDR2 FNYEAQ, per germline. DNA of the CDR3: TGTGCCAGCAGCGAAGACAGAAGCCGCAACTACGAGCAGTACTTC. Translating gives CASSEDRSRNYEQYF. Complete variable domain (other parts from reference TRBV7-6 and TRBJ2-7): GAGVSQSPRYKVTKRGQDVALRCDPISGHVSLYWYRQALGQGPEFLTYFNYEAQQDKSGLPNDRFSAERPEGSISTLTIQRTEQRDSAMYRCASSEDRSRNYEQYFGPGTRLTVT.

The chain carries TRBV6-6 and TRBJ2-1; D may be TRBD2 (5 bases). The CDR3 runs 15 residues. CDR1 and CDR2 (germline): MNHNY, SVGAGI (reference sequence). The V gene lost 7 bases and the J gene lost 7 bases, with 20 bases spanning the gap. The CDR3 coding sequence is TGTGCCAGCACCCCGAGGGTAGGGTCTGTGAATGAGCAGTTCTTC. Its translation: CASTPRVGSVNEQFF.

This clone turned up a few times. The V call is TRBV4-3, the J call TRBJ1-6; D remains ambiguous. This CDR3 spans 18 amino acids. Germline lookup yields CDR1 LGHNA and CDR2 YSLEER. The V end lost 1 base, the J end lost 2 bases, and 15 bases lay between the germline ends. CDR3 in DNA: TGCGCCAGCAGCCAAGGTTCGTGGGGAGGCACCTATAATTCACCCCTCCACTTT. Its protein product is CASSQGSWGGTYNSPLHF.

The chain uses TRBV30 and TRBJ1-6; maybe TRBD1 (6 bases). CDR3 length: 15 amino acids. Germline CDR1 GTSNPN, CDR2 SVGIG (reference sequence). V was pared by 1 base and J by 3 bases, with 10 bases between. The CDR3 nucleotides read TGTGCCTGGAGTGGGCAGGGGATCTATAATTCACCCCTCCACTTT. Amino acids: CAWSGQGIYNSPLHF.

This clone was seen once. The chain combines TRBV5-1 with TRBJ2-7; 7 nucleotides match TRBD2. The CDR3 spans 14 residues. Unmatched junction bases numbered 6, after V lost 4 bases and J lost 2 bases. CDR1 and CDR2 from the germline V gene are SGHRS and YFSETQ. The CDR3 region has the DNA TGCGCCAGCAGCAACCGGGACTACCCCTACGAGCAGTACTTC. Translating gives CASSNRDYPYEQYF. Full variable domain (remainder filled in from reference TRBV5-1 and TRBJ2-7): KAGVTQTPRYLIKTRGQQVTLSCSPISGHRSVSWYQQTPGQGLQFLFEYFSETQRNKGNFPGRFSGRQFSNSRSEMNVSTLELGDSALYLCASSNRDYPYEQYFGPGTRLTVT.

The chain links TRBV5-6 to TRBJ2-1; D is perhaps TRBD1 or TRBD2 (5 bases each). CDR1 SGHDT and CDR2 YYEEEE come from the germline V gene. The V gene lost 4 bases and the J gene lost 7 bases, with 21 bases spanning the gap. The CDR3 spans 16 residues. The CDR3 DNA is TGTGCCAGCAGCGAGGGGTCGGGGCAGGCCGGGAATGAGCAGTTCTTC. Its protein is CASSEGSGQAGNEQFF. The whole variable domain, remainder taken from reference TRBV5-6 and TRBJ2-1, is DAGVTQSPTHLIKTRGQQVTLRCSPKSGHDTVSWYQQALGQGPQFIFQYYEEEERQRGNFPDRFSGHQFPNYSSELNVNALLLGDSALYLCASSEGSGQAGNEQFFGPGTRLTVL.

This clone is a singleton in its sample. The V and J genes are TRBV5-5 and TRBJ2-3; no definite D call. The germline gives CDR1 SGHKS, CDR2 YYEKEE (reference sequence). This CDR3 contains 15 residues. V was pared by 3 bases and J by 6 bases, with 17 bases between. The CDR3 sequence: CASSYGPASSDTQYF. The CDR3 DNA is TGTGCCAGCAGCTACGGACCCGCTTCATCGGATACGCAGTATTTT.

This rearrangement joins TRBV19 to TRBJ2-6; possibly TRBD1 for D (6 bases). Germline V gene data show CDR1 as LNHDA and CDR2 as SQIVND (reference sequence). Trimming took 5 bases from V and 0 from J, leaving 14 bases between them. The CDR3 spans 17 residues. This CDR3 reads CASSPNTGNSGANVLTF. CDR3 nucleotide sequence: TGTGCCAGTAGTCCTAACACAGGGAACTCTGGGGCCAACGTCCTGACTTTC.

This clone has more than one count but fewer than ten. The CDR3 DNA follows: TGTGCCAGACCTGTCGAGCAGTACTTC. Translating it yields CARPVEQYF. This chain connects TRBV19 to TRBJ2-7; the D is unclear. V shed 9 bases and J shed 6 bases, with 6 bases lying between them. The V gene's germline CDR1 is LNHDA and CDR2 SQIVND (reference sequence). This CDR3 has 9 residues.

The chain carries TRBV19 and TRBJ2-5, with D possibly matching TRBD1 (6 bases). The V and J ends lost 6 bases and 3 bases respectively, with 14 bases between them. Germline V lookup: CDR1 LNHDA, CDR2 SQIVND (reference sequence). The CDR3 contains 14 residues. CDR3 coding DNA: TGTGCCAGTAGGAGGGGGAGCTCAGAAGAGACCCAGTACTTC. Amino acids: CASRRGSSEETQYF.

This clone was counted once. The chain recombines TRBV20-1 with TRBJ1-2, with no clear D. Trimming stripped 6 bases from V and 8 bases from J, with 10 bases between. The CDR3 has 10 residues. Germline CDR1 DFQATT, CDR2 SNEGSKA (reference sequence). Written as DNA, the CDR3 is TGCAGTGCACAAAATTACGGCTACACCTTC. Amino acids: CSAQNYGYTF.

This clone has only one observation. J is TRBJ2-7 and V is TRBV12-3 or TRBV12-4, with TRBD1 matching 11 bases. The CDR3 extends over 13 amino acids. V lost 8 bases and J lost 6; bases outside the gene matches: 6. This CDR3 reads CASGTGGLREQYF. CDR3 sequence (DNA): TGTGCCAGCGGGACAGGGGGATTGCGCGAGCAGTACTTC.

This sequence joins TRBV18 and TRBJ1-1, with 10 bases identical to TRBD1. The germline CDR1 and CDR2 sequences are KGHSH and LQKENI. This CDR3 is 13 amino acids long. Unmatched junction bases numbered 2, after V lost 4 bases and J lost 6 bases. CDR3 in amino acids: CASSLDRGAEAFF. CDR3 DNA sequence: TGTGCCAGCTCACTGGACAGGGGGGCTGAAGCTTTCTTT.

This chain uses TRBV6-2 or TRBV6-3 with TRBJ2-7; 10 nucleotides agree with TRBD2. Germline CDR1 reads MNHEY; CDR2 reads SVGEGT. This CDR3 is built from 16 residues. The V gene end was trimmed by 0 bases and the J gene end by 7 bases; junction bases not matched to a gene: 9. This CDR3 is CASSYSAGLAGEEQYF. In DNA form, the CDR3 reads TGTGCCAGCAGTTACTCTGCTGGGCTAGCGGGGGAAGAGCAGTACTTC.

J is TRBJ2-1 and V is TRBV7-2; 14 bases agree with TRBD2. Trimming took 1 base from V and 10 from J; bases not matched to a gene: 12. The CDR3 runs to 18 residues. The germline gives CDR1 SGHTA, CDR2 FQGNSA. CDR3 in amino acids: CASSLGTSGGITVGEQFF. In nucleotides, the CDR3 is TGTGCCAGCAGCTTAGGGACTAGCGGGGGGATCACTGTCGGCGAGCAGTTCTTC.

This clone was observed a few times. The chain has TRBV5-4 and TRBJ1-6, with TRBD1 identical over 8 bases. This CDR3 is 13 amino acids long. Germline-derived CDR1 and CDR2 are SGHNT and YYREEE (reference sequence). Trimming took 4 bases from V and 14 from J; bases not matched to a gene: 8. The CDR3 reads CASSRGQGRALHF. The DNA for the CDR3 is TGTGCCAGCAGCAGAGGACAGGGCCGCGCCCTCCACTTT.

The rearrangement joins TRBV7-9 to TRBJ2-5, with no clear D. The germline V gene encodes CDR1 SEHNR and CDR2 FQNEAQ (reference sequence). Trimming left V 2 bases short and J 2 bases short, with 3 bases between. This CDR3 contains 12 residues. This CDR3 is CASSLTQETQYF. The CDR3 DNA reads TGTGCCAGCAGCTTAACTCAAGAGACCCAGTACTTC.

The rearrangement joins TRBV27 to TRBJ2-3; 9 bases align to TRBD2. CDR1 and CDR2 from the germline V gene are MNHEY and SMNVEV (reference sequence). The CDR3 totals 15 residues. V dropped 4 bases and J dropped 2; count of bases not matched to a gene: 4. CDR3 sequence: CASSSRLAATDTQYF. The CDR3 DNA reads as TGTGCCAGCAGTTCCCGACTAGCGGCCACAGATACGCAGTATTTT.

The J gene is TRBJ2-3, the V gene TRBV2; no clear D gene. V was clipped by 7 bases and J by 3 bases, with 11 bases between them. The germline V gene encodes CDR1 SNHLY and CDR2 FYNNEI. The CDR3 is 13 amino acids. In nucleotides, the CDR3 is TGTGCCAGCACCTCACGGCAGACAGATACGCAGTATTTT. Its protein is CASTSRQTDTQYF. The full variable domain, in which reference TRBV2 and TRBJ2-3 provide the parts outside the CDR3, is EPEVTQTPSHQVTQMGQEVILRCVPISNHLYFYWYRQILGQKVEFLVSFYNNEISEKSEIFDDQFSVERPDGSNFTLKIRSTKLEDSAMYFCASTSRQTDTQYFGPGTRLTVL.

The chain uses TRBV19 and TRBJ1-4; D is uncertain. Deletions cut 6 bases from V and 2 bases from J, with 16 bases between. Germline V CDR1 and CDR2: LNHDA, SQIVND (reference sequence). This CDR3 is built from 16 residues. The DNA of the CDR3 is TGTGCCAGTAGGCTAACAATATCCGGCACTAATGAAAAACTGTTTTTT. It is translated as CASRLTISGTNEKLFF.

This chain connects TRBV7-8 to TRBJ2-2; D gene ambiguous. The length of the CDR3 is 13 residues. Per the germline V gene, CDR1 is SGHVS and CDR2 is FQNEAQ. V lost 5 bases, J lost 4 bases, and 8 bases lay in between. The chain's CDR3 is CASSETITGELFF. In DNA form, the CDR3 reads TGTGCCAGCAGCGAGACGATCACCGGGGAGCTGTTTTTT.